Shown below are 26 T cell receptor beta chains from a single sample sequenced in a study of CD8+ T cells in alopecia areata. Following extraction, RNA underwent reverse transcription to cDNA, which served as the sequencing template. Some clones are missing from TCRdb's copy, which holds only in-frame ones; the method was immunoSEQ multiplex PCR. The sample yields more than 95,000 clones, about 60% seen once. The sequencing sample was made of CD4+ T cells sorted from blood. These receptors all stem from a human donor in good health.

The rearrangement joins TRBV29-1 to TRBJ1-2, with D perhaps matching TRBD1 (5 bases). Germline CDR1 is SQVTM and CDR2 is ANQGSEA. The CDR3 totals 14 residues. The germline V and J ends were trimmed by 8 bases and 6 bases, with 22 bases remaining between them. The CDR3: CSSDSGTRLDGYTF. The CDR3 coding sequence is TGCAGCAGCGATTCCGGGACGCGTCTGGATGGCTACACCTTC.

The J gene is TRBJ2-7, the V gene TRBV30; the match to TRBD1 covers 7 bases. The CDR3 contains 12 residues. The junction had 8 bases not matched to a gene; V was cut back by 5 bases and J by 7 bases. Germline V gives CDR1 GTSNPN, CDR2 SVGIG (reference sequence). CDR3 region: CAWYGRGREQYF. In DNA form, the CDR3 reads TGTGCCTGGTATGGCAGGGGGAGAGAGCAGTACTTC.

This chain uses TRBV29-1 with TRBJ2-3, with D hard to call. The CDR3 length is 11 residues. The V end lost 6 bases, the J end lost 5 bases, and 9 bases lay between the germline ends. Germline V gene data show CDR1 as SQVTM and CDR2 as ANQGSEA. The CDR3 DNA reads as TGCAGCGTGATACCAAGAGATACGCAGTATTTT. Translated: CSVIPRDTQYF.

The sample holds a few counts of this clone. The chain links TRBV29-1 to TRBJ2-6; D call uncertain. V was shortened by 3 bases and J by 0 bases, with 0 bases between the two germline ends. Germline assignment: CDR1 SQVTM and CDR2 ANQGSEA. This CDR3 is 12 amino acids long. In nucleotides, the CDR3 is TGCAGCGTTGACTCTGGGGCCAACGTCCTGACTTTC. Translating it yields CSVDSGANVLTF.

This clone was counted many times. This chain connects TRBV7-2 to TRBJ1-6; TRBD1 is a possible D gene (5 bases). Deletions cut 6 bases from V and 8 bases from J, with 23 bases between. Per germline, CDR1 SGHTA and CDR2 FQGNSA. The length of the CDR3 is 17 residues. DNA of the CDR3: TGTGCCAGCAGGTTAACATACCAGGGCCTTATGGATTCACCCCTCCACTTT. Translation gives CASRLTYQGLMDSPLHF.

This chain joins TRBV6-1 and TRBJ1-2; TRBD1 matches at 8 bases. The CDR3 sequence is 13 residues long. V shed 5 bases and J 3 bases; nucleotides not matched to a gene: 2. Germline assignment: CDR1 MNHNS and CDR2 SASEGT. CDR3 DNA sequence: TGTGCCAGCAGTAAGGACAGGGACTATGGCTACACCTTC. Residues: CASSKDRDYGYTF.

This clone was picked up a small number of times. The V call is TRBV30, the J call TRBJ2-1; D is perhaps TRBD2 (6 bases). The CDR3 totals 14 residues. CDR1 and CDR2 (germline): GTSNPN, SVGIG (reference sequence). V was pared by 4 bases and J by 5 bases, with 15 bases between. CDR3 DNA: TGTGCCTGGATAGGCGCAGGGAGGAACAATGAGCAGTTCTTC. Translation gives CAWIGAGRNNEQFF. The variable domain in full, completed from reference TRBV30 and TRBJ2-1, reads SQTIHQWPATLVQPVGSPLSLECTVEGTSNPNLYWYRQAAGRGLQLLFYSVGIGQISSEVPQNLSASRPQDRQFILSSKKLLLSDSGFYLCAWIGAGRNNEQFFGPGTRLTVL.

The chain uses TRBV7-2 and TRBJ2-7, with 9 positions matching TRBD1. Per the germline V gene, CDR1 is SGHTA and CDR2 is FQGNSA. V trimming: 5 bases; J trimming: 5 bases; junction bases outside the gene matches: 10. CDR3 length: 15 amino acids. CDR3 sequence reads: CASSPGDREMNEQYF. As DNA, the CDR3 is TGTGCCAGCAGCCCCGGGGACAGGGAAATGAACGAGCAGTACTTC.

The chain uses TRBV14 and TRBJ1-5; D call uncertain. Trimming removed 3 bases from V and 5 bases from J, with 8 bases in between. The V gene's germline CDR1 is SGHDN and CDR2 FVKESK. The CDR3 sequence is 13 residues long. The CDR3 region has the DNA TGTGCCAGCAGCCAGGGAAGGGATCAGCCCCAGCATTTT. Translating gives CASSQGRDQPQHF. Combining the CDR3 with reference TRBV14 and TRBJ1-5 gives the whole variable domain EAGVTQFPSHSVIEKGQTVTLRCDPISGHDNLYWYRRVMGKEIKFLLHFVKESKQDESGMPNNRFLAERTGGTYSTLKVQPAELEDSGVYFCASSQGRDQPQHFGDGTRLSIL.

J is TRBJ1-2 and V is TRBV29-1, with D possibly TRBD1 on 6 matching bases. CDR3 length equals 11 residues. Germline CDR1 reads SQVTM; CDR2 reads ANQGSEA. V gave up 6 bases and J gave up 5 bases, with 10 bases separating them. CDR3 residues: CSVVQGYGYTF. CDR3 sequence (DNA): TGCAGCGTCGTACAGGGTTATGGCTACACCTTC.

This clone showed up just once. The chain carries TRBV30 and TRBJ1-2, with D perhaps matching TRBD1 (5 bases). The CDR3 has 13 amino acids. V lost 5 bases and J 7 bases, leaving 17 bases between the germline ends. Germline CDR1 reads GTSNPN; CDR2 reads SVGIG (reference sequence). The CDR3 protein is CAWRGPLLGGYTF. The CDR3 nucleotides read TGTGCCTGGCGGGGACCTTTATTGGGTGGCTACACCTTC. Full variable domain (outside the CDR3, taken from reference TRBV30 and TRBJ1-2): SQTIHQWPATLVQPVGSPLSLECTVEGTSNPNLYWYRQAAGRGLQLLFYSVGIGQISSEVPQNLSASRPQDRQFILSSKKLLLSDSGFYLCAWRGPLLGGYTFGSGTRLTVV.

V gene TRBV6-6 combines with J gene TRBJ1-6; D may be TRBD1 (5 bases). Germline values: CDR1 MNHNY, CDR2 SVGAGI (reference sequence). The V end was cut by 5 bases, the J end by 8 bases, with 19 bases between. The CDR3 consists of 16 residues. The CDR3 bases are TGTGCCAGCAGTCTCAGGGCGGGAGACTCTTATTCACCCCTCCACTTT. Its protein is CASSLRAGDSYSPLHF.

The chain employs TRBV30 and TRBJ1-1; possibly TRBD1 for D (5 bases). The CDR3 totals 11 residues. Trimming removed 8 bases from V and 3 bases from J, with 10 bases in between. Germline-derived CDR1 and CDR2 are GTSNPN and SVGIG (reference sequence). Here the CDR3 reads CALLGDTEAFF. CDR3 DNA: TGTGCCCTCCTGGGGGACACTGAAGCTTTCTTT.

V usage is TRBV29-1 and J usage is TRBJ2-2, with 7 positions matching TRBD1. Germline loops: CDR1 SQVTM, CDR2 ANQGSEA. Trimming at V came to 6 bases and at J to 1 base, leaving 8 bases not matched to a gene. The CDR3 length is 15 residues. CDR3 region: CSVWRTGLNTGELFF. The DNA for the CDR3 is TGCAGCGTGTGGCGGACAGGTCTGAACACCGGGGAGCTGTTTTTT.

The rearrangement joins TRBV6-5 to TRBJ2-3, with 11 positions matching TRBD2. This CDR3 region has 14 residues. The germline CDR1 and CDR2 sequences are MNHEY and SVGAGI. V shed 5 bases and J 3 bases; nucleotides not matched to a gene: 1. The CDR3 protein is CASSTSGGTDTQYF. In DNA form, the CDR3 reads TGTGCCAGCAGTACTAGCGGGGGTACAGATACGCAGTATTTT.

The CDR3 sequence is CSVQGARGNTEAFF. Here the CDR3 DNA reads TGCAGCGTACAGGGGGCGCGGGGGAACACTGAAGCTTTCTTT. This rearrangement joins TRBV29-1 to TRBJ1-1; 9 positions match TRBD1. Trimming took 6 bases from V and 1 from J; bases not matched to a gene: 6. The CDR3 spans 14 residues. CDR1 is SQVTM, CDR2 ANQGSEA, per germline.

The chain recombines TRBV5-1 with TRBJ1-5; TRBD1 matches at 10 bases. The CDR3 is 16 residues long. V lost 6 bases, J lost 5 bases, and 11 bases stayed unmatched. In germline, CDR1 is SGHRS, CDR2 YFSETQ. CDR3 residues: CASTTPGTGADQPQHF. For the CDR3, the DNA is TGCGCCAGCACAACTCCCGGGACAGGGGCCGATCAGCCCCAGCATTTT.

The chain uses TRBV19 and TRBJ1-5, with TRBD1 as a possible D gene (5 bases). The V end lost 5 bases, the J end lost 16 bases, and 18 bases lay between the germline ends. Looked up from germline, CDR1 is LNHDA and CDR2 is SQIVND (reference sequence). There are 12 residues in the CDR3. The CDR3 nucleotides are TGTGCCAGTAGTTTTCAGACAGCGTTAATCCATTTT. This sequence encodes CASSFQTALIHF.

The CDR3 reads CASSQAGGRGNEQFF. CDR3 coding DNA: TGCGCCAGCAGCCAAGCGGGGGGGAGAGGCAATGAGCAGTTCTTC. The rearrangement uses TRBV4-1 and TRBJ2-1; TRBD2 matches 8 bases. Trimming removed 1 base from V and 6 bases from J; junction bases left unmatched: 5. Germline V gives CDR1 MGHRA, CDR2 YSYEKL. This CDR3 has 15 amino acids.

J is TRBJ1-6 and V is TRBV30; tentatively, D is TRBD1 (5 bases). This CDR3 has 13 residues. The germline V gene has CDR1 GTSNPN and CDR2 SVGIG (reference sequence). V was clipped by 4 bases and J by 12 bases, with 16 bases between them. The CDR3 DNA follows: TGTGCCTGGACTCGGGACGGTGAGATACCCCTCCACTTT. Encoded protein: CAWTRDGEIPLHF.

The genes are TRBV6-1 and TRBJ2-3; no clear D. Germline V gene sequence: CDR1 MNHNS, CDR2 SASEGT. Deletions cut 3 bases from V and 3 bases from J, with 4 bases between. The CDR3 spans 12 residues. The CDR3 reads CASSDPTDTQYF. The CDR3 nucleotides are TGTGCCAGCAGTGACCCGACAGATACGCAGTATTTT.

The V call is TRBV6-5, the J call TRBJ2-3, with D perhaps matching TRBD2 (7 bases). Germline V lookup: CDR1 MNHEY, CDR2 SVGAGI. The germline V and J ends were trimmed by 5 bases and 1 base, with 13 bases remaining between them. The CDR3 consists of 15 residues. The chain's CDR3 is CASSGGGAGTDTQYF. CDR3 nucleotide sequence: TGTGCCAGCAGTGGGGGGGGCGCGGGCACAGATACGCAGTATTTT.

The rearrangement links TRBV30 to TRBJ2-1, with D possibly being TRBD1 or TRBD2 (6 bases each). Germline values: CDR1 GTSNPN, CDR2 SVGIG (reference sequence). The CDR3 is made up of 15 amino acids. V gave up 3 bases and J gave up 5 bases, with 17 bases separating them. CDR3 sequence reads: CAWRLVGGRDNEQFF. DNA for the CDR3: TGTGCCTGGAGACTGGTGGGGGGCCGGGACAATGAGCAGTTCTTC.

The chain is built from TRBV29-1 and TRBJ1-1; the D is unclear. Germline V gives CDR1 SQVTM, CDR2 ANQGSEA. V lost 7 bases and J lost 0, with 12 bases in between. This CDR3 is 13 amino acids long. As DNA, the CDR3 is TGCAGCGCCACCCACAGAGTGAACACTGAAGCTTTCTTT. Its protein product is CSATHRVNTEAFF. Combining the CDR3 with reference TRBV29-1 and TRBJ1-1 gives the whole variable domain SAVISQKPSRDICQRGTSLTIQCQVDSQVTMMFWYRQQPGQSLTLIATANQGSEATYESGFVIDKFPISRPNLTFSTLTVSNMSPEDSSIYLCSATHRVNTEAFFGQGTRLTVV.

The rearrangement joins TRBV28 to TRBJ1-5; D unresolved. Germline V lookup: CDR1 MDHEN, CDR2 SYDVKM. The CDR3 has 12 residues. The V gene lost 5 bases and the J gene lost 7 bases, with 9 bases spanning the gap. In DNA, the CDR3 is TGTGCCAGCAGTGGGATCAGGCAGCCCCAGCATTTT. It encodes CASSGIRQPQHF. The variable domain in full, completed from reference TRBV28 and TRBJ1-5, reads DVKVTQSSRYLVKRTGEKVFLECVQDMDHENMFWYRQDPGLGLRLIYFSYDVKMKEKGDIPEGYSVSREKKERFSLILESASTNQTSMYLCASSGIRQPQHFGDGTRLSIL.

The chain couples TRBV29-1 to TRBJ1-4, with D perhaps matching TRBD1 (5 bases). Per the germline V gene, CDR1 is SQVTM and CDR2 is ANQGSEA. This CDR3 comprises 13 residues. Trimming shortened V by 7 bases and J by 5 bases, and 14 bases separated the two germline ends. CDR3 sequence reads: CSAPGPGNEKLFF. The CDR3 DNA is TGCAGCGCGCCAGGGCCGGGGAATGAAAAACTGTTTTTT. Drawing the rest from reference TRBV29-1 and TRBJ1-4, the complete variable domain is SAVISQKPSRDICQRGTSLTIQCQVDSQVTMMFWYRQQPGQSLTLIATANQGSEATYESGFVIDKFPISRPNLTFSTLTVSNMSPEDSSIYLCSAPGPGNEKLFFGSGTQLSVL.